This TCR beta chain was identified during a study of beta chain features in type 1 diabetes. Germline V gene sequence: CDR1 SGHDT, CDR2 YYEEEE. This CDR3 is built from 15 residues. With 3 bases clipped from V and 3 bases from J, the junction kept 4 bases outside the gene matches. Since all of the isolated RNA was reverse transcribed, expressed TCRB transcripts were what got sequenced. Sequencing used immunoSEQ multiplex PCR; TCRdb keeps in-frame clones, though not all of them. The sample lists some 150,000 clones; roughly a tenth were seen once. This clone has only a few counts. The sample was naive CD4+ T cells from blood. The clonotype comes from a man aged 18-30 years in good health. V and J are TRBV5-6 and TRBJ2-4; 9 bases fit TRBD1. This CDR3 is CASSWTGVDKNIQYF. Here the CDR3 DNA reads TGTGCCAGCAGCTGGACAGGGGTGGACAAAAACATTCAGTACTTC.